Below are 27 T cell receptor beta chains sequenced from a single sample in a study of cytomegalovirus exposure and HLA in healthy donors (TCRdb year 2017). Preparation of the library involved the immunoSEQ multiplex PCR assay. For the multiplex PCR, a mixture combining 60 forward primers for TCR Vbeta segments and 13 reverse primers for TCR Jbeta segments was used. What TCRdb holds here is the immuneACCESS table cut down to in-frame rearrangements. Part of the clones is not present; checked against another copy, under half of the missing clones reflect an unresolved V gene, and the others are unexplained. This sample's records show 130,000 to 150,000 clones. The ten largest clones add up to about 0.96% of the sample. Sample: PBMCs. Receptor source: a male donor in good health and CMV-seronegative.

The CDR3 loop is CASSIGTASSNQPQHF. CDR3 DNA: TGTGCCAGTAGTATTGGGACAGCAAGTAGCAATCAGCCCCAGCATTTT. This rearrangement joins TRBV19 to TRBJ1-5, with 7 positions matching TRBD1. Trimming at V came to 3 bases and at J to 0 bases, leaving 5 bases not matched to a gene. From germline, CDR1 is LNHDA and CDR2 SQIVND (reference sequence). This CDR3 is built from 16 residues. The variable domain in full, with the rest retrieved from reference TRBV19 and TRBJ1-5, is DGGITQSPKYLFRKEGQNVTLSCEQNLNHDAMYWYRQDPGQGLRLIYYSQIVNDFQKGDIAEGYSVSREKKESFPLTVTSAQKNPTAFYLCASSIGTASSNQPQHFGDGTRLSIL.

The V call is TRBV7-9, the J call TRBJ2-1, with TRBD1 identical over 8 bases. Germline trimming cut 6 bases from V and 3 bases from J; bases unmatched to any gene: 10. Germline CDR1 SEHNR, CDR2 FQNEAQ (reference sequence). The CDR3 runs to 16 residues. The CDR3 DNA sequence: TGTGCCAGCAGGAGAAAGACAGGGGTGGACTACAATGAGCAGTTCTTC. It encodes CASRRKTGVDYNEQFF.

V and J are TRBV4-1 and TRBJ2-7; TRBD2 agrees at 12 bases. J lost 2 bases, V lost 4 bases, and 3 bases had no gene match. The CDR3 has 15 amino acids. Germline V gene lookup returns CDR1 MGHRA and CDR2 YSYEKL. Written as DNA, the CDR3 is TGCGCCAGCAGCCCTGGACTAGCGGGAACCTACGAGCAGTACTTC. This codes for CASSPGLAGTYEQYF.

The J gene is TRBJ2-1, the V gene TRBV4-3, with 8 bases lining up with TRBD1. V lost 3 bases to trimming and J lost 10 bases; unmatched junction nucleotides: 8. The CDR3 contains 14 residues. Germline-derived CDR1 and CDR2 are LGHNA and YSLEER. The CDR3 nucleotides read TGCGCCAGCAGCCAGGAAGGACAGGGAAGAGAGCAGTTCTTC. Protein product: CASSQEGQGREQFF.

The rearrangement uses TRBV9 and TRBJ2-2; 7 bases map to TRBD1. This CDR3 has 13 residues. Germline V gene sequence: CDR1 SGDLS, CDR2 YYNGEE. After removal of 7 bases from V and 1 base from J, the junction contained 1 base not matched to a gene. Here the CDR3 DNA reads TGTGCCAGCGGGACAGAGAACACCGGGGAGCTGTTTTTT. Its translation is CASGTENTGELFF. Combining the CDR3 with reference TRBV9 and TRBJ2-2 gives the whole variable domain DSGVTQTPKHLITATGQRVTLRCSPRSGDLSVYWYQQSLDQGLQFLIQYYNGEERAKGNILERFSAQQFPDLHSELNLSSLELGDSALYFCASGTENTGELFFGEGSRLTVL.

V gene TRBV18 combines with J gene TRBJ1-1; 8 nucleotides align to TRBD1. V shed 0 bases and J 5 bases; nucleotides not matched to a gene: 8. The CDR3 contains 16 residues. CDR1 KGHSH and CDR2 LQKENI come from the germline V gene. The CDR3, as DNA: TGTGCCAGCTCACCACCGTATCAACAGGGGGTTACTGAAGCTTTCTTT. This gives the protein CASSPPYQQGVTEAFF.

The CDR3 sequence: CASSPLVAKETQYF. Written as DNA, the CDR3 is TGTGCCAGCAGCCCGCTAGTTGCGAAAGAGACCCAGTACTTC. V gene TRBV7-8 combines with J gene TRBJ2-5, with D hard to call. Looked up from germline, CDR1 is SGHVS and CDR2 is FQNEAQ. The germline V and J ends were trimmed by 5 bases and 3 bases, with 13 bases remaining between them. The CDR3 covers 14 residues.

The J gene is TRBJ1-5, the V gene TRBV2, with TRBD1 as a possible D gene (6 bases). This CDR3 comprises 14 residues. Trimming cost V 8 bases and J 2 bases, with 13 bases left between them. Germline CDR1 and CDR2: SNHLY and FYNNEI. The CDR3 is CASGGGRGNQPQHF. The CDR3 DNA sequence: TGTGCCAGCGGGGGGGGGCGGGGCAATCAGCCCCAGCATTTT.

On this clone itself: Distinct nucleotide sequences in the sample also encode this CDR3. The CDR3 reads CAWSASTEAFF. In DNA, the CDR3 is TGTGCCTGGAGTGCCTCGACTGAAGCTTTCTTT. The J gene is TRBJ1-1, the V gene TRBV30; unclear D gene. CDR1 is GTSNPN and CDR2 is SVGIG in the germline V gene (reference sequence). The length of the CDR3 is 11 residues. V lost 1 base and J lost 5, with 5 bases in between.

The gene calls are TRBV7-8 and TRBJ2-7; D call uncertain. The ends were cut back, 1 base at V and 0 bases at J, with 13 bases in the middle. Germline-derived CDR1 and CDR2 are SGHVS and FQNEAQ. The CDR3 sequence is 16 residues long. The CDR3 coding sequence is TGTGCCAGCAGCTTAGTTGGCAGGATCCCCTCCTACGAGCAGTACTTC. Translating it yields CASSLVGRIPSYEQYF.

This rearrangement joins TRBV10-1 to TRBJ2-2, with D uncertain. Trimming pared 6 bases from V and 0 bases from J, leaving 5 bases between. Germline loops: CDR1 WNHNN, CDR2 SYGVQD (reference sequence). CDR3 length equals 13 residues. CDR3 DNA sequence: TGCGCCAGCAGCGGTGCGAACACCGGGGAGCTGTTTTTT. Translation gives CASSGANTGELFF.

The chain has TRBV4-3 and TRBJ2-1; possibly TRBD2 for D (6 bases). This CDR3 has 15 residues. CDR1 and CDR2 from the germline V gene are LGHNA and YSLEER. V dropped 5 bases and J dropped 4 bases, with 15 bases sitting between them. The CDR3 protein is CASSSPAGFYNEQFF. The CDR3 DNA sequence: TGCGCCAGCAGCTCCCCTGCGGGATTTTACAATGAGCAGTTCTTC.

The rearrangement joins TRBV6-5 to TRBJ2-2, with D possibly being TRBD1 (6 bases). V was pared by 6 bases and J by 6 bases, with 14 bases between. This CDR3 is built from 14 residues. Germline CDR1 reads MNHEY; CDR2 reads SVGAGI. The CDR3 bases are TGTGCCAGCAGGGTAACAGGGTCTCCCGGGGAGCTGTTTTTT. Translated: CASRVTGSPGELFF.

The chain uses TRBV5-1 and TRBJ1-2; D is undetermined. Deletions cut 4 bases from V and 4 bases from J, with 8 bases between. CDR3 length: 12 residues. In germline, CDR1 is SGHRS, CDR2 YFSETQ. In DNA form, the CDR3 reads TGCGCCAGCAGCGATCGGGTCTATGGCTACACCTTC. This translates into CASSDRVYGYTF.

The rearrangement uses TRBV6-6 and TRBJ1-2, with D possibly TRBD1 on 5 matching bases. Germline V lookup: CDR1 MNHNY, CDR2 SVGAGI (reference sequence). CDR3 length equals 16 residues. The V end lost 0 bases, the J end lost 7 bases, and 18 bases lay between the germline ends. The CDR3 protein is CASSYSLKAGYTGYTF. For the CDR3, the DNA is TGTGCCAGCAGTTACTCACTAAAGGCAGGGTATACTGGCTACACCTTC.

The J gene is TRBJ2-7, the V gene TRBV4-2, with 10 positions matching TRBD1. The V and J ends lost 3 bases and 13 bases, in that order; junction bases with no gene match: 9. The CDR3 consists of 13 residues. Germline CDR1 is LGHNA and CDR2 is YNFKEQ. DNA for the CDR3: TGTGCCAGCAGCCAGGGACAGGGGTCCTACCCTTACTTC. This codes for CASSQGQGSYPYF.

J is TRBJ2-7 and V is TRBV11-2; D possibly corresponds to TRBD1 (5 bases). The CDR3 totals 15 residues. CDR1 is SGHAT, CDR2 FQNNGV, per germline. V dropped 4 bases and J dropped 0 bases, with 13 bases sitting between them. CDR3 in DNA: TGTGCCAGCAGCTACCGACAGTCCAGCTCCTACGAGCAGTACTTC. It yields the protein CASSYRQSSSYEQYF.

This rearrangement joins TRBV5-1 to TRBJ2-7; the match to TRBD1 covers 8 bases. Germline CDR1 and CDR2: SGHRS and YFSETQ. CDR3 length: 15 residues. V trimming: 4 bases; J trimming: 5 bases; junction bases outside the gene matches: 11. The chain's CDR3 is CASSTSPGQVNEQYF. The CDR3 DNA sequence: TGCGCCAGCAGCACCTCACCGGGACAGGTCAACGAGCAGTACTTC.

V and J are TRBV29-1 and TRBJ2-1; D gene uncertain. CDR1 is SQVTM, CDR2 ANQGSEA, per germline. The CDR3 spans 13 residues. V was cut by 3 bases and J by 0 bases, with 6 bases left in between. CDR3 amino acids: CSVDSSSYNEQFF. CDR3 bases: TGCAGCGTTGATAGCAGCTCCTACAATGAGCAGTTCTTC.

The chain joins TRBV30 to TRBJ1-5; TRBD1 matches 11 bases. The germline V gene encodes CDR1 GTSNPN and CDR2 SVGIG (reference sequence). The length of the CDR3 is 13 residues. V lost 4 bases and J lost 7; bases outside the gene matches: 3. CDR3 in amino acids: CAWKGTGGQPQHF. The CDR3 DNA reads TGTGCCTGGAAAGGGACAGGGGGACAGCCCCAGCATTTT. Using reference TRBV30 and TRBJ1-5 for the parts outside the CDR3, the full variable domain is SQTIHQWPATLVQPVGSPLSLECTVEGTSNPNLYWYRQAAGRGLQLLFYSVGIGQISSEVPQNLSASRPQDRQFILSSKKLLLSDSGFYLCAWKGTGGQPQHFGDGTRLSIL.

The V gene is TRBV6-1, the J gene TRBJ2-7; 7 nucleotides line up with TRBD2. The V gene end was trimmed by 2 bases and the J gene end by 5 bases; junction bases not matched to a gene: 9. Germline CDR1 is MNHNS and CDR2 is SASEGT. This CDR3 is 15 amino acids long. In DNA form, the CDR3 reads TGTGCCAGCAGTGAAAGGGCGGGGGAACCCGACGAGCAGTACTTC. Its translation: CASSERAGEPDEQYF.

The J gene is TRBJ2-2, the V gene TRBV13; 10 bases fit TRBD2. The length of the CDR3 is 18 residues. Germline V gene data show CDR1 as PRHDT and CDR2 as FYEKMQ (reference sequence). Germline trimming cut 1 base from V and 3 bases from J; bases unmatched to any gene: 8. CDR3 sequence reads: CASSLESLAGADTGELFF. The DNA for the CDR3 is TGTGCCAGCAGCTTAGAGTCCCTAGCGGGAGCCGACACCGGGGAGCTGTTTTTT.

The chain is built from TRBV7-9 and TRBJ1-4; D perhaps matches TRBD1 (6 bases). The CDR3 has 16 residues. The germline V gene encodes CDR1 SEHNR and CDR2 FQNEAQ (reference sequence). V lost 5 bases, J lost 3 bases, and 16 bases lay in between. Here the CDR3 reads CASSEQGGGANEKLFF. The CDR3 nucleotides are TGTGCCAGCAGCGAACAGGGTGGGGGGGCTAATGAAAAACTGTTTTTT.

The DNA of the CDR3 is TGTGCCAGTAGTATAAGTCCGGGACTGAGCACAGATACGCAGTATTTT. As protein: CASSISPGLSTDTQYF. The chain combines TRBV19 with TRBJ2-3, with TRBD2 as a possible D gene (6 bases). Trimming pared 2 bases from V and 0 bases from J, leaving 12 bases between. The CDR3 extends over 16 amino acids. Germline V gene sequence: CDR1 LNHDA, CDR2 SQIVND (reference sequence).

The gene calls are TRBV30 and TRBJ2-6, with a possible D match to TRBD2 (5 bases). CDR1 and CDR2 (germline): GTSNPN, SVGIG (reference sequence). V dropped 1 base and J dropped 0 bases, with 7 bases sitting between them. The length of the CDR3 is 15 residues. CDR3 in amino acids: CAWSDGLSGANVLTF. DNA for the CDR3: TGTGCCTGGAGTGACGGACTCTCTGGGGCCAACGTCCTGACTTTC. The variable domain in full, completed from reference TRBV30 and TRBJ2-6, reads SQTIHQWPATLVQPVGSPLSLECTVEGTSNPNLYWYRQAAGRGLQLLFYSVGIGQISSEVPQNLSASRPQDRQFILSSKKLLLSDSGFYLCAWSDGLSGANVLTFGAGSRLTVL.

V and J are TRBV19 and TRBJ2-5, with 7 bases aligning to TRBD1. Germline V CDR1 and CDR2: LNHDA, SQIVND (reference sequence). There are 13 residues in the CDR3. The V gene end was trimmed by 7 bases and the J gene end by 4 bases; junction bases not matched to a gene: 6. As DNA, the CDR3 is TGTGCCAGTACCCGACAGGGTGGAGAGACCCAGTACTTC. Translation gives CASTRQGGETQYF.

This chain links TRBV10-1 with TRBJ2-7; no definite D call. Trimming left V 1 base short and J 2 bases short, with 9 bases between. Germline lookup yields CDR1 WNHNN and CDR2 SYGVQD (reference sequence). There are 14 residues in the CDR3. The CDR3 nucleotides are TGCGCCAGCAGTGAGTTGCCGCTACCCTACGAGCAGTACTTC. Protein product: CASSELPLPYEQYF.